What follows is one T cell receptor beta chain and its context. These data belong to a study of blood T cell repertoires in COVID-19. Study-wide background: Acute and convalescent COVID-19 specimens originated in the United States, Italy and Spain. PBMCs, B-cell-depleted T cells, or T cells provided the cDNA or gDNA that made up the material.

CDR1 and CDR2 (germline): SNHLY, FYNNEI. The CDR3 has 16 residues. The ends were cut back, 3 bases at V and 2 bases at J, with 14 bases in the middle. In the study's own analysis: Reference gene primer amplification in the assay estimated nucleated cell counts. The data were produced by immunoSEQ multiplex PCR, yet TCRdb's version contains in-frame clones alone and is incomplete. The V and J calls and clone size are taken from that table; D and trimming were inferred from the DNA. This table holds approximately 50,000 clones, 80% to 95% found once. The V call is TRBV2, the J call TRBJ1-3; D ambiguous. The receptor was isolated from a man in his forties or fifties with active COVID-19. Sequenced: peripheral blood. CDR3 bases: TGTGCCAGCAGTGACGGGAGATTTAGGACTGGAAACACCATATATTTT. Amino acid sequence: CASSDGRFRTGNTIYF.